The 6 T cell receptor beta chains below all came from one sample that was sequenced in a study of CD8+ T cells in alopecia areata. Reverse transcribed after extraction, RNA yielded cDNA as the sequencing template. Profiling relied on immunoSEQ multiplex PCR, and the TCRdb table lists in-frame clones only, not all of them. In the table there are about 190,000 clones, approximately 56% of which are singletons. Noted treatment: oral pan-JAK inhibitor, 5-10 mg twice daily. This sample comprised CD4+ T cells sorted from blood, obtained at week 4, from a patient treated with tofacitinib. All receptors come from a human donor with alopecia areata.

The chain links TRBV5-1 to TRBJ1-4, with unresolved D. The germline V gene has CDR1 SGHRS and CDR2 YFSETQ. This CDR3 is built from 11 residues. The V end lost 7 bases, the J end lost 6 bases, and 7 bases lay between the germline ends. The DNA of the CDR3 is TGCGCCAGCCGGAGGGATGAAAAACTGTTTTTT. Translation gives CASRRDEKLFF.

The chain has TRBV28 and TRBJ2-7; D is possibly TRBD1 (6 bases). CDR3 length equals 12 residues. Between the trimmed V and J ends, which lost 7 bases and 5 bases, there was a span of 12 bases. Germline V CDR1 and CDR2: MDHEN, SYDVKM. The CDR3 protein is CASTGDRNEQYF. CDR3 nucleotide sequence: TGTGCCAGCACCGGCGACAGGAACGAGCAGTACTTC.

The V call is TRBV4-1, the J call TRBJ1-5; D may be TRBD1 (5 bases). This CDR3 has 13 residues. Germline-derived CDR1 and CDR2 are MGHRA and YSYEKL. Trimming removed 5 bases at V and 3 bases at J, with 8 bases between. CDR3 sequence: CASSVRDNQPQHF. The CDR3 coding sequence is TGCGCCAGCAGCGTCAGGGACAATCAGCCCCAGCATTTT.

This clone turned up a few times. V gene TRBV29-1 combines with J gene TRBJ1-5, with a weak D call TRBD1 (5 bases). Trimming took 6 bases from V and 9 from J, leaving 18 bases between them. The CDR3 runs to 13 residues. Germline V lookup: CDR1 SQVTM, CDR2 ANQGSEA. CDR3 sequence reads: CSVEAVPGGPQHF. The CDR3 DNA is TGCAGCGTGGAGGCCGTACCGGGGGGGCCCCAGCATTTT. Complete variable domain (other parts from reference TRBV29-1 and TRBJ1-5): SAVISQKPSRDICQRGTSLTIQCQVDSQVTMMFWYRQQPGQSLTLIATANQGSEATYESGFVIDKFPISRPNLTFSTLTVSNMSPEDSSIYLCSVEAVPGGPQHFGDGTRLSIL.

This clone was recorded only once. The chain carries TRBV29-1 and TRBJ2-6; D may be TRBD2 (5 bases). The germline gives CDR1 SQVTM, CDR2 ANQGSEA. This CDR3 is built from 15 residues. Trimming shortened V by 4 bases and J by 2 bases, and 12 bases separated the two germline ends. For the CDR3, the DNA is TGCAGCGTTGCCTCTAGGGAGACTGGGGCCAACGTCCTGACTTTC. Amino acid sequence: CSVASRETGANVLTF.

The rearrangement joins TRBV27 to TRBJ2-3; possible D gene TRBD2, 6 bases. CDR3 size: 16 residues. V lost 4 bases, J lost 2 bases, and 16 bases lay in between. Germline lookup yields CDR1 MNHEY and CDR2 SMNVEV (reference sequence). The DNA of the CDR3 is TGTGCCAGCAGTTCCCGACTTGGGGGGACCACAGATACGCAGTATTTT. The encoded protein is CASSSRLGGTTDTQYF.